The clone carrying this T cell receptor beta chain has just a few counts. What it binds is unknown. A history of autoimmune disease or systemic immunosuppression excluded patients. J lost 5 bases, V lost 0 bases, and 0 bases had no gene match. This CDR3 has 14 amino acids. The V gene's germline CDR1 is SGHRS and CDR2 YFSETQ. This sample was taken from a study of OX40 agonist ivuxolimab in advanced cancers. Overall study: Dose-escalation patients had hepatocellular carcinoma, melanoma, renal cell or head and neck cancer. Averaging 60 years in age, with a range of roughly 20 to 79, the cohort was approximately 87% male.

Whole-study findings and limits: Some nonresponders also had low normalized T-cell clonal expansion.

Here immunoSEQ multiplex PCR was the method, and the copy in TCRdb shows in-frame clones only, minus some. The repertoire holds tens of thousands of clones, with over 80% as singletons. The TCR was taken from an adult with an advanced solid tumor such as melanoma, head and neck, liver or kidney cancer. This specimen was CD4+ or CD8+ T cells sorted from blood, taken in a trial of the OX40 agonist ivuxolimab. J is TRBJ2-2 and V is TRBV5-1, with 8 bases lining up with TRBD1. The CDR3 is CASSLGTGTGELFF. The CDR3 DNA reads TGCGCCAGCAGCTTGGGGACAGGGACCGGGGAGCTGTTTTTT.